The following is a T cell receptor (beta chain) sequence with its context. The antigen remains unidentified. The data stem from a study of monozygotic twins with cystic fibrosis. Study results and caveats: No link emerged between shared CDR3 counts and age, concordance or severity. Monozygotic CF twins shared more identical nucleotide clonotypes than unrelated patients.

Profiling relied on immunoSEQ multiplex PCR, and the TCRdb table lists in-frame clones only, not all of them. This table holds approximately 33,000 clones, about 87% found once. With V trimmed by 4 bases and J by 0 bases, 3 bases remained unmatched. The CDR3 spans 15 residues. Germline lookup yields CDR1 MDHEN and CDR2 SYDVKM. The receptor comes from a girl aged 2-10 years with cystic fibrosis. The sample was blood. The chain employs TRBV28 and TRBJ1-5, with 7 bases lining up with TRBD1. The CDR3 nucleotides read TGTGCCAGCAGTTCGGGACAGCTTAGCAATCAGCCCCAGCATTTT. It translates to CASSSGQLSNQPQHF.